Described below is a single T cell receptor beta chain sequence and its context. Antigen specificity is unknown. Sequenced by immunoSEQ multiplex PCR; TCRdb stores in-frame clones only, minus some. This table has approximately 35,000 clones, around 85% appearing once. The data belong to a study of OX40 agonist ivuxolimab in advanced cancers. Study findings and constraints: Expanded clones belonging to CD8+ T cells outnumbered, on average, those of CD4+.

The germline V and J ends were trimmed by 4 bases and 1 base, with 2 bases remaining between them. Germline CDR1 and CDR2: SGHDT and YYEEEE. The length of the CDR3 is 11 residues. Prior autoimmune disease or systemic immunosuppression barred patients. The rearrangement joins TRBV5-6 to TRBJ1-1; no reliable D call. This TCR was recovered from an adult with an advanced solid tumor such as melanoma, head and neck, liver or kidney cancer. This specimen was CD4+ or CD8+ T cells sorted from blood, taken in a trial of the OX40 agonist ivuxolimab. CDR3 amino acids: CASSRNTEAFF. The CDR3 DNA reads TGTGCCAGCAGCCGGAACACTGAAGCTTTCTTT.